This entry lists 15 T cell receptor beta chains sequenced from one sample in a study of post-analysis software for immune sequencing data. Whole-study findings and limits: Among a handful of TRBV segments more frequent in patients than controls were TRBV5-6, TRBV5-1 and TRBV20-1.

Built from TCR beta cDNA, the libraries had unique molecular identifiers in them. One entry per CDR3 protein results from TCRdb running MiXCR on the PCR reads. The data contain hundreds of thousands of distinct CDR3 sequences, roughly a third of them singletons. No cognate antigen is known for these TCRs. Sequencing was performed on blood. These receptors were obtained from a girl aged 5 to 17 with multiple sclerosis.

The sample holds many counts of this clonotype. The J gene is TRBJ2-1, the V gene TRBV7-2, with D unclear. V was pared by 0 bases and J by 11 bases, with 8 bases between. This CDR3 comprises 12 residues. Germline values: CDR1 SGHTA, CDR2 FQGNSA. The DNA for the CDR3 is TGTGCCAGCAGCTTAGCACAAAAACAGCAGTTCTTC. It yields the protein CASSLAQKQQFF.

A single count supports this clonotype. This could be a read error, since a much larger clone is one nucleotide away. This sequence joins TRBV27 and TRBJ1-2; D is uncertain. This CDR3 region has 14 residues. Deletions cut 8 bases from V and 4 bases from J, with 17 bases between. Germline CDR1 reads MNHEY; CDR2 reads SMNVEV (reference sequence). CDR3 in DNA: TGTGCCAGCGGTCCCCTGGGGAGATCCTATGGCTACACCTTC. Translated: CASGPLGRSYGYTF.

This clonotype has ten or more counts. The genes are TRBV11-2 and TRBJ2-5, with a weak D call TRBD1 (6 bases). The CDR3 runs to 15 residues. Looked up from germline, CDR1 is SGHAT and CDR2 is FQNNGV. V was pared by 7 bases and J by 6 bases, with 21 bases between. CDR3 bases: TGTGCCAGCACCCCTTACTCACAGGGCGGGCAGACCCAGTACTTC. This gives the protein CASTPYSQGGQTQYF.

The chain employs TRBV19 and TRBJ1-5; TRBD1 might be the D (5 bases). The CDR3 runs to 14 residues. The V gene's germline CDR1 is LNHDA and CDR2 SQIVND (reference sequence). Trimming cost V 6 bases and J 7 bases, with 16 bases left between them. CDR3: CASRGEGRRQPQHF. CDR3 sequence (DNA): TGTGCCAGTAGGGGAGAGGGGCGCCGGCAGCCCCAGCATTTT.

The rearrangement joins TRBV2 to TRBJ2-6; D may be TRBD1 or TRBD2 (5 bases each). This CDR3 is 15 amino acids long. The V and J ends lost 6 bases and 0 bases respectively, with 9 bases between them. From germline, CDR1 is SNHLY and CDR2 FYNNEI. The CDR3 nucleotides read TGTGCCAGCAGCGGGGCTCACTCTGGGGCCAACGTCCTGACTTTC. Translated, it gives CASSGAHSGANVLTF.

The chain links TRBV27 to TRBJ2-7; 12 bases line up with TRBD1. The CDR3 covers 15 residues. The germline gives CDR1 MNHEY, CDR2 SMNVEV (reference sequence). The V and J ends lost 4 bases and 4 bases, in that order; junction bases with no gene match: 5. CDR3 loop: CASSSRDRGRYEQYF. CDR3 nucleotides: TGTGCCAGCAGTTCCAGGGACAGGGGGCGATACGAGCAGTACTTC.

The rearrangement links TRBV20-1 to TRBJ2-5, with TRBD2 identical over 9 bases. There are 14 residues in the CDR3. With 6 bases clipped from V and 1 base from J, the junction kept 6 bases outside the gene matches. CDR1 is DFQATT, CDR2 SNEGSKA, per germline (reference sequence). The CDR3 nucleotides are TGCAGTGCGCTACTAGCGGGTAGCCAAGAGACCCAGTACTTC. Its translation is CSALLAGSQETQYF.

This clonotype was observed a few times. This rearrangement joins TRBV7-7 to TRBJ2-3; 12 positions match TRBD2. CDR3 length: 18 amino acids. Germline V gene data show CDR1 as SSHAT and CDR2 as FNYEAQ (reference sequence). CDR3 amino acids: CTSSRGTSGRLSTDTQYF. The CDR3 region has the DNA TGTACTAGCAGCAGGGGAACTAGCGGGAGGCTAAGCACAGATACGCAGTATTTT.

This clonotype came up many times. The genes are TRBV12-3 or TRBV12-4 and TRBJ1-1, with 8 nucleotides matching TRBD1. V shed 6 bases, J shed 6 bases, and the junction held 9 bases outside the gene matches. The CDR3 has 14 amino acids. CDR3 region: CASRRTGSIPEAFF. CDR3 bases: TGTGCCAGCAGGCGGACAGGGTCGATCCCTGAAGCTTTCTTT.

The gene calls are TRBV20-1 and TRBJ2-5; D is perhaps TRBD1 or TRBD2 (6 bases each). The CDR3 runs to 12 residues. V was clipped by 8 bases and J by 7 bases, with 17 bases between them. Germline CDR1 reads DFQATT; CDR2 reads SNEGSKA (reference sequence). The CDR3 loop is CSFKGGSVTQYF. The CDR3 region has the DNA TGCAGTTTCAAAGGGGGGTCGGTGACCCAGTACTTC.

Note on this clonotype: The junction does not match germline at one end; this may be a read error. J is TRBJ1-1 and V is TRBV7-6, with TRBD1 identical over 7 bases. From germline, CDR1 is SGHVS and CDR2 FNYEAQ. The CDR3 is 13 residues long. The CDR3 sequence is CASSWGQNSEAFF. For the CDR3, the DNA is TGTGCCAGCAGCTGGGGACAGAACTCTGAAGCTTTCTTT. The full variable domain, its missing parts supplied by reference TRBV7-6 and TRBJ1-1, is GAGVSQSPRYKVTKRGQDVALRCDPISGHVSLYWYRQALGQGPEFLTYFNYEAQQDKSGLPNDRFSAERPEGSISTLTIQRTEQRDSAMYRCASSWGQNSEAFFGQGTRLTVV.

This clonotype was detected ten times or more. J is TRBJ2-3 and V is TRBV7-2, with 8 bases aligning to TRBD2. The CDR3 length is 15 residues. CDR1 is SGHTA and CDR2 is FQGNSA in the germline V gene. Trimming took 4 bases from V and 3 from J; bases not matched to a gene: 6. CDR3 sequence (DNA): TGTGCCAGCAGCTCGGGACTAGTATATACAGATACGCAGTATTTT. It is translated as CASSSGLVYTDTQYF.

V usage is TRBV12-3 or TRBV12-4 and J usage is TRBJ1-4, with D hard to call. Deletions cut 7 bases from V and 7 bases from J, with 13 bases between. The CDR3 length is 13 residues. The chain's CDR3 is CASTQSVSEKLFF. CDR3 nucleotides: TGTGCCAGCACACAGAGTGTGAGTGAAAAACTGTTTTTT.

This clonotype was seen at least ten times. This chain connects TRBV15 to TRBJ2-3, with 7 bases aligning to TRBD1. This CDR3 region has 15 residues. J gave up 3 bases and V 5 bases, and 8 bases lay outside the gene matches. Germline lookup yields CDR1 LNHNV and CDR2 YYDKDF (reference sequence). In DNA, the CDR3 is TGTGCCACCAGCTGGGGACAGCCGACAACAGATACGCAGTATTTT. The encoded protein is CATSWGQPTTDTQYF.

This clonotype was seen only a few times. The chain joins TRBV10-3 to TRBJ2-5; D ambiguous. Germline CDR1 is ENHRY and CDR2 is SYGVKD. V gave up 8 bases and J gave up 5 bases, with 9 bases separating them. CDR3 length: 11 amino acids. CDR3 sequence reads: CAIRGGETQYF. The CDR3 DNA reads as TGTGCCATCCGCGGTGGGGAGACCCAGTACTTC.